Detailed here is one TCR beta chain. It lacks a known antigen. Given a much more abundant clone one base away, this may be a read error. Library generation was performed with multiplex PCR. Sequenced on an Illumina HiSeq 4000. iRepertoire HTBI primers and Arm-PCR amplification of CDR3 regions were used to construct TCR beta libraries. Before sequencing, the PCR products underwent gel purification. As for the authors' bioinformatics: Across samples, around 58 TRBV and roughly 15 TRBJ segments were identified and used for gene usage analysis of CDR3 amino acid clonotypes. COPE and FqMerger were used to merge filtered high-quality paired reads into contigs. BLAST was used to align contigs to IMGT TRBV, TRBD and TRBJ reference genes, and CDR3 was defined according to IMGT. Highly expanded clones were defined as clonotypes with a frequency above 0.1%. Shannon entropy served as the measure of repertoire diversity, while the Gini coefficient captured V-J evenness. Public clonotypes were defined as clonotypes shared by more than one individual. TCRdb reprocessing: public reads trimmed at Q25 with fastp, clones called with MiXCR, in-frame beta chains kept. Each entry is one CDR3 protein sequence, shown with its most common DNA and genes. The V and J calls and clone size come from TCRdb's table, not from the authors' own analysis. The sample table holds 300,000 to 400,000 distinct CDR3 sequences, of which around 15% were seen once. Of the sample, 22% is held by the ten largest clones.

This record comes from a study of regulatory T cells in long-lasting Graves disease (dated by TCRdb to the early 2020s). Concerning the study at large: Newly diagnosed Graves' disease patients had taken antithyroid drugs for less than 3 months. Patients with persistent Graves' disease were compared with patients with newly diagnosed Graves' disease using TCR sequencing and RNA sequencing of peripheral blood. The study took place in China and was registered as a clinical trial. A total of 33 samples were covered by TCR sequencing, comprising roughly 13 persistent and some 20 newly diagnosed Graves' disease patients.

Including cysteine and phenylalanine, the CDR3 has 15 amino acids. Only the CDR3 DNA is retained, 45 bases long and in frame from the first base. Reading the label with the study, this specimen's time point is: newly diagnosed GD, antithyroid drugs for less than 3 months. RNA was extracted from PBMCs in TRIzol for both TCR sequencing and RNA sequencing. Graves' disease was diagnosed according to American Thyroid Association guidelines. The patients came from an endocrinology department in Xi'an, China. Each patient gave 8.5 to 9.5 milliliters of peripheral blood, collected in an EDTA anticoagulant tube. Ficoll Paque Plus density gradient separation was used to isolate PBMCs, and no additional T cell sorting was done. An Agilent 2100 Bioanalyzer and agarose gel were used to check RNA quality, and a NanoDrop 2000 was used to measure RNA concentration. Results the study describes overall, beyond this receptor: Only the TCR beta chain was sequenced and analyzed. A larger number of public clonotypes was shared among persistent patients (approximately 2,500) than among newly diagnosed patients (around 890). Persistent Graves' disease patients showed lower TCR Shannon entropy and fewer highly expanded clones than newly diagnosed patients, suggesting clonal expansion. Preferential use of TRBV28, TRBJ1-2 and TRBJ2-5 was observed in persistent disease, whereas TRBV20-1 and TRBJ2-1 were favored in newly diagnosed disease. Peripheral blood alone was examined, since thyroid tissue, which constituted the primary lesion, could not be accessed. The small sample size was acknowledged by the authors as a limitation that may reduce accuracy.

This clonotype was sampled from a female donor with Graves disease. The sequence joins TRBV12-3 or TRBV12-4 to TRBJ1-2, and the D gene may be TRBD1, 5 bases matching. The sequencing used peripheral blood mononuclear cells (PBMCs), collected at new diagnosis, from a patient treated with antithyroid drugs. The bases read TGTGCCAGCAGTCTAAACGCGGGGGGTGGCTATGGCCACACCTTC. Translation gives CASSLNAGGGYGHTF.